These 15 T cell receptor beta chains were sequenced from one sample in a study of cytomegalovirus exposure and HLA in healthy donors. In the PCR, 60 Vbeta and 13 Jbeta primers were used. Sequencing was performed with immunoSEQ multiplex PCR; in TCRdb, only in-frame clones are kept and a portion is missing. Its listing shows about 210,000 clones. The sample comprised PBMCs. Source of these receptors: a woman aged 25 to 39 in good health and CMV-seropositive.

This rearrangement joins TRBV6-1 to TRBJ1-5; 7 bases agree with TRBD1. The CDR3 runs to 14 residues. The germline gives CDR1 MNHNS, CDR2 SASEGT. V lost 4 bases to trimming and J lost 14 bases; unmatched junction nucleotides: 14. The CDR3 here is CASSASTRGQSEHF. CDR3 nucleotides: TGTGCCAGCAGTGCCTCAACCAGGGGACAGTCGGAGCATTTT.

The rearrangement joins TRBV7-6 to TRBJ2-1; 8 positions agree with TRBD2. Germline assignment: CDR1 SGHVS and CDR2 FNYEAQ. The CDR3 is 15 residues long. Trimming removed 4 bases from V and 6 bases from J; junction bases left unmatched: 8. The DNA for the CDR3 is TGTGCCAGCAGCTCGACTAGCCGGGAGGGCAATGAGCAGTTCTTC. Residues: CASSSTSREGNEQFF.

Written as DNA, the CDR3 is TGCGCCAGCAGCTTGGACAGGGAGACCCAGTACTTC. Translation: CASSLDRETQYF. The chain combines TRBV5-1 with TRBJ2-5; weak D call: TRBD1 (5 bases). Trimming left V 0 bases short and J 5 bases short, with 5 bases between. This CDR3 has 12 amino acids. Germline lookup yields CDR1 SGHRS and CDR2 YFSETQ.

The chain joins TRBV14 to TRBJ2-3, with 7 bases matching TRBD1. The CDR3 loop spans 14 amino acids. With 6 bases clipped from V and 0 bases from J, the junction kept 3 bases outside the gene matches. CDR1 is SGHDN, CDR2 FVKESK, per germline. The CDR3 DNA reads as TGTGCCAGCAGGGACAGGACTAGCACAGATACGCAGTATTTT. Its protein is CASRDRTSTDTQYF.

V is TRBV5-6 and J is TRBJ2-5, with D possibly being TRBD2 (5 bases). TRBJ2-7 explains the end of the DNA better; the J call may be wrong. Germline V gene lookup returns CDR1 SGHDT and CDR2 YYEEEE. The CDR3 is 16 residues long. Here the CDR3 reads CASTVTGVLSSYEQYF. The CDR3 DNA sequence: TGTGCCAGCACCGTAACCGGGGTTCTTAGCTCCTACGAGCAGTACTTC.

The V and J genes are TRBV7-9 and TRBJ2-1, with 10 bases lining up with TRBD2. With V trimmed by 1 base and J by 9 bases, 3 bases remained unmatched. The germline gives CDR1 SEHNR, CDR2 FQNEAQ (reference sequence). This CDR3 is built from 14 residues. The DNA of the CDR3 is TGTGCCAGCAGCTTAGGGGGACTAGCGAGTGAGCAGTTCTTC. This encodes CASSLGGLASEQFF.

V gene TRBV5-1 combines with J gene TRBJ2-1; D remains ambiguous. Per germline, CDR1 SGHRS and CDR2 YFSETQ. With 1 base removed from V and 10 bases from J, the gap between germline ends came to 9 bases. The CDR3 is 12 amino acids. CDR3 loop: CASSLWADEQFF. The CDR3 nucleotides are TGCGCCAGCAGCTTGTGGGCAGACGAGCAGTTCTTC. The full variable domain, completed using reference TRBV5-1 and TRBJ2-1, is KAGVTQTPRYLIKTRGQQVTLSCSPISGHRSVSWYQQTPGQGLQFLFEYFSETQRNKGNFPGRFSGRQFSNSRSEMNVSTLELGDSALYLCASSLWADEQFFGPGTRLTVL.

The chain recombines TRBV7-9 with TRBJ1-1; 8 nucleotides match TRBD1. Germline lookup yields CDR1 SEHNR and CDR2 FQNEAQ (reference sequence). The CDR3 runs to 12 residues. With 5 bases clipped from V and 11 bases from J, the junction kept 7 bases outside the gene matches. The chain's CDR3 is CASSQGQEGAFF. CDR3 in DNA: TGTGCCAGCAGCCAGGGACAGGAGGGGGCTTTCTTT.

J is TRBJ2-7 and V is TRBV15, with TRBD2 identical over 7 bases. Germline CDR1 and CDR2: LNHNV and YYDKDF (reference sequence). The CDR3 extends over 16 amino acids. V lost 0 bases, J lost 6 bases, and 11 bases stayed unmatched. The CDR3 nucleotides read TGTGCCACCAGCAGAGATCCCCTAGCGGACACTTCCGAGCAGTACTTC. Protein: CATSRDPLADTSEQYF.

J is TRBJ2-1 and V is TRBV6-8; 14 bases map to TRBD2. Trimming took 2 bases from V and 4 from J; bases not matched to a gene: 4. This CDR3 has 17 residues. Germline assignment: CDR1 MNHGY and CDR2 SAAAGT. The CDR3 sequence is CASSYQGLAGDYNEQFF. CDR3 DNA sequence: TGTGCCAGCAGTTACCAGGGACTAGCGGGGGATTACAATGAGCAGTTCTTC.

The chain has TRBV2 and TRBJ2-3, with D possibly TRBD2 on 6 matching bases. CDR1 is SNHLY, CDR2 FYNNEI, per germline. The V gene lost 6 bases and the J gene lost 5 bases, with 18 bases spanning the gap. This CDR3 contains 15 residues. CDR3 protein: CASRPTLMEGDTQYF. The DNA for the CDR3 is TGTGCCAGCAGGCCGACATTAATGGAGGGAGATACGCAGTATTTT.

The gene calls are TRBV29-1 and TRBJ2-1; weak D call: TRBD1 (6 bases). V lost 7 bases to trimming and J lost 8 bases, with 12 bases between them. Germline V gene lookup returns CDR1 SQVTM and CDR2 ANQGSEA. The CDR3 is 11 amino acids. CDR3 sequence (DNA): TGCAGCGCACAGGGTCCGTATGAGCAGTTCTTC. Translated, it gives CSAQGPYEQFF.

J is TRBJ2-3 and V is TRBV11-3; tentative D call: TRBD2 (5 bases). The germline CDR1 and CDR2 sequences are SGHNT and YENEEA. The CDR3 is 13 residues long. Trimming took off 4 bases at V and 2 bases at J, with 7 bases between the two ends. Written as DNA, the CDR3 is TGTGCCAGCAGCTCTGGACTCACAGATACGCAGTATTTT. Its translation is CASSSGLTDTQYF.

This chain joins TRBV5-1 and TRBJ1-4, with 7 positions matching TRBD1. V was pared by 7 bases and J by 2 bases, with 8 bases of the junction left unmatched. Germline assignment: CDR1 SGHRS and CDR2 YFSETQ. The CDR3 is 15 residues long. The CDR3 reads CASSIGTVTNEKLFF. CDR3 nucleotide sequence: TGCGCCAGCTCCATAGGGACAGTCACTAATGAAAAACTGTTTTTT.

V is TRBV9 and J is TRBJ2-2; TRBD1 is a possible D gene (5 bases). V dropped 3 bases and J dropped 5 bases, with 11 bases sitting between them. Germline assignment: CDR1 SGDLS and CDR2 YYNGEE. The CDR3 sequence is 14 residues long. The CDR3 is CASSAVGRTGELFF. The CDR3 nucleotides read TGTGCCAGCAGCGCCGTGGGGCGGACCGGGGAGCTGTTTTTT.